These T cell receptor beta chains were read from a single sample in a study of shared clonotypes between healthy human individuals. Assay: immunoSEQ multiplex PCR; the TCRdb copy retains only in-frame clones and omits some. The top ten hold about 1.6% of the sample, which has some 2.1 million clones, over 85% seen once. Sequencing input: naive CD8+ T cells from PBMCs. These TCRs come from a man between 18 and 35 years old in good health. Some clones in this sample may be carry-over from other donors' samples. Both conserved end residues are part of each CDR3. D genes are given only for firm matches. The size entry is marked missing in some rows and otherwise reads once, few, many or a size class.

cdr3_aa	cdr3_nt	clone_size	j_call	d_call	v_call
CASSLLRGEETQYF	TGTGCCAGCAGTTTACTCAGGGGTGAAGAGACCCAGTACTTC	.	TRBJ2-5	.	TRBV27
CASSLFPKSPQYF	TGTGCCAGCAGTTTATTCCCTAAAAGTCCGCAGTACTTC	.	TRBJ2-5	.	TRBV28
CASSGPRSYEQYF	TGTGCCAGCAGCGGGCCTAGGTCCTACGAGCAGTACTTC	.	TRBJ2-7	.	TRBV9
CASSLGQGSYNEQFF	TGTGCCAGCAGCTTAGGACAGGGTTCCTACAATGAGCAGTTCTTC	.	TRBJ2-1	.	TRBV13
CASIAGLYEQYF	TGTGCCAGCATTGCAGGGCTCTACGAGCAGTACTTC	.	TRBJ2-7	.	TRBV2
CASSLIGLGGSGYTF	TGTGCCAGCAGTTTAATTGGTTTAGGGGGCAGTGGCTACACCTTC	.	TRBJ1-2	TRBD1	TRBV27
CASSVRLAGVYNEQFF	TGTGCCAGCAGCGTAAGGCTAGCGGGAGTTTACAATGAGCAGTTCTTC	.	TRBJ2-1	TRBD2	TRBV9
CAISPLAGTDTQYF	TGTGCCATCAGCCCCCTAGCGGGCACAGATACGCAGTATTTT	.	TRBJ2-3	TRBD2	TRBV10-3
CASSLLAGYNEQFF	TGTGCCAGCAGCTTATTAGCGGGGTACAATGAGCAGTTCTTC	.	TRBJ2-1	TRBD2	TRBV7-9
CASSLAANGYTF	TGTGCCAGCAGCTTAGCGGCGAATGGCTACACCTTC	.	TRBJ1-2	.	TRBV7-2
CASSSPAGTGPNSYEQYF	TGTGCCAGCAGCTCGCCCGCCGGGACAGGGCCAAACTCCTACGAGCAGTACTTC	.	TRBJ2-7	TRBD1	TRBV5-8
CASSPGLAGSTDTQYF	TGTGCCAGCAGCCCCGGACTAGCGGGAAGCACAGATACGCAGTATTTT	.	TRBJ2-3	TRBD2	TRBV7-8
CASSDLNEQYF	TGTGCCAGCAGCGACCTAAACGAGCAGTACTTC	.	TRBJ2-7	.	TRBV11-2
CASSLALTKAFQPYEQYF	TGTGCCAGCAGCTTAGCGCTGACAAAAGCCTTCCAACCCTACGAGCAGTACTTC	.	TRBJ2-7	.	TRBV7-9
CASNPAGMGTEAFF	TGCGCCAGCAACCCCGCGGGGATGGGCACTGAAGCTTTCTTT	.	TRBJ1-1	.	TRBV5-1
CASSSALIGGLSAF	TGTGCCAGCAGTTCCGCACTCATTGGCGGACTTTCGGCCTTC	.	TRBJ1-2	.	TRBV6-5
CASSPQRTLEGGEQYF	TGCGCCAGCAGCCCCCAGAGGACCCTCGAAGGGGGCGAGCAGTACTTC	.	TRBJ2-7	.	TRBV5-1
CASSFSRGSSRETQYF	TGCGCCAGCAGCTTTAGTCGCGGGAGTTCTCGAGAGACCCAGTACTTC	.	TRBJ2-5	TRBD2	TRBV5-1
CASSQALGGGYGYTF	TGCGCCAGCAGCCAGGCCCTGGGGGGGGGCTATGGCTACACCTTC	.	TRBJ1-2	.	TRBV4-1
CASSGPTLRDSRYEQYF	TGTGCCAGCAGCGGGCCCACCCTCCGGGACAGCCGCTACGAGCAGTACTTC	.	TRBJ2-7	TRBD1	TRBV9
CASSERGPGELFF	TGCGCCAGCAGCGAGAGGGGTCCCGGGGAGCTGTTTTTT	few	TRBJ2-2	.	TRBV4-1
CASSAELAKNIQYF	TGTGCCAGCAGCGCAGAACTAGCCAAAAACATTCAGTACTTC	once	TRBJ2-4	.	TRBV9
CASSLLDRRFDQPQHF	TGTGCCAGCAGCTTACTGGACAGGAGGTTTGATCAGCCCCAGCATTTT	.	TRBJ1-5	TRBD1	TRBV7-6
CASSPWTDPNSGANVLTF	TGTGCCAGCAGCCCATGGACAGACCCGAACTCTGGGGCCAACGTCCTGACTTTC	.	TRBJ2-6	.	TRBV9
CASSPEATDTQYF	TGTGCCAGCAGCCCAGAAGCCACAGATACGCAGTATTTT	.	TRBJ2-3	.	TRBV7-9
CASWDTRGGTEAFF	TGTGCCAGCTGGGATACGAGGGGCGGCACTGAAGCTTTCTTT	.	TRBJ1-1	.	TRBV2
CASSSLGSGANVLTF	TGTGCCAGCAGCTCGTTGGGCTCTGGGGCCAACGTCCTGACTTTC	.	TRBJ2-6	.	TRBV27
CASSTRGGDGETQYF	TGTGCCAGCAGCACGCGCGGAGGGGATGGGGAGACCCAGTACTTC	.	TRBJ2-5	.	TRBV9
CASSLLRQGRQPQHF	TGTGCCAGCAGTTTACTCAGACAGGGCCGCCAGCCCCAGCATTTT	.	TRBJ1-5	TRBD1	TRBV28
CASSAGTRDTQYF	TGTGCCAGCAGCGCCGGGACCAGGGATACGCAGTATTTT	.	TRBJ2-3	.	TRBV11-3
CAWSVLMVAGTGGYTF	TGTGCCTGGAGTGTATTAATGGTCGCGGGGACAGGGGGCTACACCTTC	.	TRBJ1-2	TRBD1	TRBV30
CASREGTSGFTDTQYF	TGCGCCAGCAGAGAAGGGACTAGCGGATTCACAGATACGCAGTATTTT	.	TRBJ2-3	TRBD2	TRBV5-1
CASSLPGARHATNEQFF	TGTGCCAGCAGTTTACCCGGGGCTAGGCACGCTACAAATGAGCAGTTCTTC	.	TRBJ2-1	.	TRBV27
CASSLAKGNYGYTF	TGTGCCAGCAGCTTGGCCAAGGGGAACTATGGCTACACCTTC	once	TRBJ1-2	.	TRBV5-5
CSVVSGTSGSYNEQFF	TGCAGCGTAGTATCCGGGACTAGCGGGAGCTACAATGAGCAGTTCTTC	.	TRBJ2-1	TRBD2	TRBV29-1
CASSQDHLRLGETQYF	TGCGCCAGCAGCCAAGATCATCTCCGATTGGGGGAGACCCAGTACTTC	.	TRBJ2-5	.	TRBV4-3
CASSFFMNTEAFF	TGTGCCAGCAGTTTTTTCATGAACACTGAAGCTTTCTTT	.	TRBJ1-1	.	TRBV27
CAISAPGAGYNEQFF	TGTGCCATCAGTGCCCCCGGAGCGGGGTACAATGAGCAGTTCTTC	.	TRBJ2-1	TRBD2	TRBV10-3
CASSFRSGPYEQYF	TGTGCCAGCAGTTTTAGGTCTGGGCCATACGAGCAGTACTTC	.	TRBJ2-7	.	TRBV27
CASSQEWASGPYNEQFF	TGTGCCAGCAGCCAAGAATGGGCTAGCGGGCCTTACAATGAGCAGTTCTTC	.	TRBJ2-1	TRBD2	TRBV4-2
CASSLGLRVGANVLTF	TGTGCCAGCAGCTTAGGGCTGAGGGTCGGGGCCAACGTCCTGACTTTC	.	TRBJ2-6	.	TRBV7-9
CASSSWVGADTEAFF	TGTGCCAGCAGTTCATGGGTCGGGGCGGACACTGAAGCTTTCTTT	once	TRBJ1-1	.	TRBV6-5
CASSIIGLAGGYNEQFF	TGTGCCAGTAGTATCATAGGACTAGCGGGGGGGTACAATGAGCAGTTCTTC	.	TRBJ2-1	TRBD2	TRBV19
CASSLSGLPGDTQYF	TGTGCCAGCAGCTTGTCGGGACTCCCAGGAGATACGCAGTATTTT	.	TRBJ2-3	.	TRBV13
CASWEGVLIDEQYF	TGCGCCAGCTGGGAGGGAGTCCTTATCGACGAGCAGTACTTC	.	TRBJ2-7	TRBD2	TRBV10-1
CASSVADNSYEQYF	TGTGCCAGCAGCGTAGCGGACAACTCCTACGAGCAGTACTTC	.	TRBJ2-7	.	TRBV9
CASSLEGREGQPQHF	TGCGCCAGCAGCTTGGAGGGCAGGGAGGGCCAGCCCCAGCATTTT	.	TRBJ1-5	.	TRBV5-1
CASSVLGGVQPQHF	TGTGCCAGCAGCGTTTTGGGGGGCGTTCAGCCCCAGCATTTT	.	TRBJ1-5	.	TRBV9
CASSFFPGGGEQYF	TGTGCCAGCAGTTTTTTCCCAGGAGGCGGAGAGCAGTACTTC	.	TRBJ2-7	.	TRBV27
CASSLDRDSGHEQFF	TGTGCCAGCAGCTTAGATCGCGATAGCGGACATGAGCAGTTCTTC	.	TRBJ2-1	.	TRBV11-2
CASSLQGQSYEQYF	TGTGCCAGCAGCTTACAGGGACAGAGCTACGAGCAGTACTTC	.	TRBJ2-7	TRBD1	TRBV7-8
CASSVDPSRQGLDTEAFF	TGTGCCAGCAGCGTGGACCCCTCTCGACAGGGACTCGACACTGAAGCTTTCTTT	.	TRBJ1-1	TRBD1	TRBV9
CASRIYSSSIGYTF	TGTGCCAGCAGGATATACAGCTCCTCTATCGGCTACACCTTC	.	TRBJ1-2	.	TRBV28